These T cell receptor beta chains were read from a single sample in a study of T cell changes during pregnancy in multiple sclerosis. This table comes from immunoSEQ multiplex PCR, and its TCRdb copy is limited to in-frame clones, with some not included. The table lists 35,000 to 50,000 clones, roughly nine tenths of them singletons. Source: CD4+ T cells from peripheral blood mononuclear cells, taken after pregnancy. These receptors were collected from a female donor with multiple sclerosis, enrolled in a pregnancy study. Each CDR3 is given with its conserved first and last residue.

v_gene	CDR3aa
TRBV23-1	CASSQSPRGVYEQYF
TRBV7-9	CASSSDRGLSEKLFF
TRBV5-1	CASRGGTLNNEKLFF
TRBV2	CASSGGTSGKSSYEQYF
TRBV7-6	CASSLRLAGEIYNEQFF
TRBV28	CASSPSWGASGTYNEQFF
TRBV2	CASSGDSPNQPQHF
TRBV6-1	CASSSGTNTYGYTF
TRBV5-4	CASSLDSGRADNEQFF
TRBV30	CAWSVGQGGTEAFF
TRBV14	CASSQVQGPWTEAFF
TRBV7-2	CASSLNAGRGVNNEQFF
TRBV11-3	CASSLEYGGQETQYF
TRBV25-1	CASSDGLRDTEAFF
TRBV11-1	CASSSTRAGANVLTF
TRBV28	CASSYTGTLSYGYTF